These T cell receptor beta chains were read from a single sample in a study of shared clonotypes between healthy human individuals. Generated by immunoSEQ multiplex PCR, the TCRdb table keeps only in-frame clones and is missing some. The sample carries roughly 1,000,000 clones, around three quarters recorded once. Source material: memory CD4+ T cells from PBMCs. The source of these receptors is a man younger than 30 in good health. Some clones in this sample may be carry-over from other donors' samples. Both conserved end residues are part of each CDR3. The D gene is left open where the match is weak. Rows give clone size only sometimes, using once, few, many, or a class for an expanded clone.

J gene | CDR3 length | clone size | V gene | D gene | CDR3 protein | CDR3 DNA
TRBJ2-2 | 16 | NA | TRBV4-2 | TRBD2 | CASSLGTSGGSGELFF | TGTGCCAGCAGCCTTGGGACTAGCGGGGGGTCCGGGGAGCTGTTTTTT
TRBJ1-2 | 16 | NA | TRBV4-3 | NA | CASSQEGVQGRSGYTF | TGCGCCAGCAGCCAAGAGGGTGTACAGGGCCGAAGTGGCTACACCTTC
TRBJ2-7 | 13 | many | TRBV29-1 | TRBD1 | CSAVTGSSYEQYF | TGCAGCGCTGTGACAGGGAGCTCCTACGAGCAGTACTTC
TRBJ2-5 | 15 | NA | TRBV28 | TRBD2 | CASSLWVGGQETQYF | TGTGCCAGCAGTTTATGGGTGGGGGGGCAAGAGACCCAGTACTTC
TRBJ2-1 | 15 | many | TRBV6-1 | TRBD2 | CASSFSGRVGNEQFF | TGTGCCAGCAGTTTTAGCGGGAGGGTTGGCAATGAGCAGTTCTTC
TRBJ1-5 | 15 | NA | TRBV2 | NA | CASSGAGLVHQPQHF | TGTGCCAGCAGTGGGGCAGGACTCGTGCATCAGCCCCAGCATTTT
TRBJ2-3 | 13 | NA | TRBV5-1 | NA | CASSLGQADTQYF | TGCGCCAGCAGCTTGGGACAGGCAGATACGCAGTATTTT
TRBJ2-7 | 13 | NA | TRBV5-5 | NA | CASSFGTSYEQYF | TGTGCCAGCAGCTTCGGGACCTCCTACGAGCAGTACTTC
TRBJ1-4 | 16 | few | TRBV28 | NA | CASSSTRRVRGEKLFF | TGTGCCAGCAGCTCTACCCGCAGGGTGAGGGGTGAAAAACTGTTTTTT
TRBJ2-7 | 13 | NA | TRBV29-1 | TRBD1 | CSARTGGSYEQYF | TGCAGCGCGCGGACAGGGGGTTCCTACGAGCAGTACTTC
TRBJ1-6 | 15 | NA | TRBV5-1 | TRBD1 | CASSFTGTGESPLHF | TGCGCCAGCAGCTTCACCGGGACAGGAGAATCACCCCTCCACTTT
TRBJ2-4 | 15 | NA | TRBV10-3 | TRBD2 | CAISGTSGNPGLQYF | TGTGCCATCAGTGGGACTAGCGGGAACCCCGGCCTTCAGTACTTC
TRBJ2-1 | 18 | NA | TRBV18 | TRBD2 | CASSRLAGVSLNYNEQFF | TGTGCCAGCTCACGACTAGCGGGAGTCAGCCTTAACTACAATGAGCAGTTCTTC